The 25 T cell receptor beta chains below were found in one sample sequenced in a study of monozygotic twins with inflammatory bowel disease. TCRdb reworked the 5' RACE reads into one entry per CDR3 protein, no DNA. The clone table shows some 210,000 distinct CDR3 sequences, with the ten largest holding roughly 1.7%. Sequencing was done on a sample of blood. These receptors were obtained from a human donor with ulcerative colitis or Crohn's disease, or a healthy co-twin of an affected twin (not recorded which).

The chain recombines TRBV7-2 with TRBJ2-5; TCRdb picks TRBD1, but there is no DNA to check that call. Looked up from germline, CDR1 is SGHTA and CDR2 is FQGNSA. The CDR3 runs 15 residues. The CDR3 reads CASSLMGQNQETQYF.

The chain carries TRBV7-2 and TRBJ1-1; TCRdb's assignment of TRBD1 cannot be checked, as there is no DNA. The CDR3 length is 14 residues. Germline V gene data show CDR1 as SGHTA and CDR2 as FQGNSA. The chain's CDR3 is CASSHWGDGTEAFF.

The chain carries TRBV20-1 and TRBJ1-2. Germline V lookup: CDR1 DFQATT, CDR2 SNEGSKA (reference sequence). The CDR3 covers 13 residues. The CDR3 is CSARGAINYGYTF.

This rearrangement joins TRBV6-6 to TRBJ1-2; the D call from TCRdb, TRBD1, cannot be confirmed without DNA. This CDR3 is 13 amino acids long. Per germline, CDR1 MNHNY and CDR2 SVGAGI (reference sequence). The CDR3 reads CASTSGRFYGYTF.

The chain is built from TRBV7-8 and TRBJ1-1; TCRdb indicates TRBD1, and absent DNA this call remains unverified. Germline V gene lookup returns CDR1 SGHVS and CDR2 FQNEAQ. This CDR3 contains 13 residues. The chain's CDR3 is CASSPLMSTEAFF.

The gene calls are TRBV4-1 and TRBJ1-3. The CDR3 is 16 amino acids. In germline, CDR1 is MGHRA, CDR2 YSYEKL. The CDR3: CASSQVIMNPGNTIYF.

The chain couples TRBV12-3 or TRBV12-4 to TRBJ2-7; TCRdb returns TRBD1, unconfirmable since there is no DNA. This CDR3 has 18 residues. The CDR3 loop reads CASSLGLWGQKTSYEQYF.

The V and J genes are TRBV5-1 and TRBJ2-2. In germline, CDR1 is SGHRS, CDR2 YFSETQ. The CDR3 is 14 amino acids. The CDR3: CASSFPDTYGELFF.

V is TRBV18 and J is TRBJ2-5; the TRBD1 assignment by TCRdb is unverifiable without DNA. The CDR3 spans 14 residues. Germline loops: CDR1 KGHSH, CDR2 LQKENI. This CDR3 reads CASSPDAGEETQYF. The variable domain in full, completed from reference TRBV18 and TRBJ2-5, reads NAGVMQNPRHLVRRRGQEARLRCSPMKGHSHVYWYRQLPEEGLKFMVYLQKENIIDESGMPKERFSAEFPKEGPSILRIQQVVRGDSAAYFCASSPDAGEETQYFGPGTRLLVL.

This chain joins TRBV20-1 and TRBJ1-6. The CDR3 runs to 14 residues. Germline-derived CDR1 and CDR2 are DFQATT and SNEGSKA (reference sequence). The CDR3 here is CSARLGGVGSPLHF.

This chain links TRBV4-1 with TRBJ2-7; no DNA is available, so the TRBD1 call from TCRdb remains unchecked. Germline values: CDR1 MGHRA, CDR2 YSYEKL. The CDR3 sequence is 15 residues long. CDR3 sequence reads: CASSHPGQATYEQYF.

The chain is built from TRBV18 and TRBJ2-5; TCRdb's D gene call, TRBD2, goes unchecked for lack of DNA. The CDR3 length is 18 residues. From germline, CDR1 is KGHSH and CDR2 LQKENI. Here the CDR3 reads CASSPPGLAGGLPETQYF.

This chain uses TRBV7-8 with TRBJ1-1; the TRBD1 assignment by TCRdb is unverifiable without DNA. Looked up from germline, CDR1 is SGHVS and CDR2 is FQNEAQ. This CDR3 is built from 15 residues. CDR3 region: CASSLDHPWTGEAFF.

This chain uses TRBV7-9 with TRBJ2-3. This CDR3 comprises 16 residues. Germline V gene data show CDR1 as SEHNR and CDR2 as FQNEAQ (reference sequence). CDR3 sequence reads: CASSLNQAWGTDTQYF.

This chain uses TRBV7-3 with TRBJ2-2; TCRdb's D gene call, TRBD1, goes unchecked for lack of DNA. The germline V gene encodes CDR1 SGHTA and CDR2 FQGTGA. The CDR3 totals 14 residues. This CDR3 is CASSLGQTTGELFF.

The V call is TRBV20-1, the J call TRBJ1-5; the TRBD1 assignment by TCRdb is unverifiable without DNA. The CDR3 sequence is 15 residues long. CDR1 DFQATT and CDR2 SNEGSKA come from the germline V gene (reference sequence). CDR3 protein: CSATRGGGSNQPQHF.

The V call is TRBV28, the J call TRBJ2-7; TCRdb's assignment of TRBD2 cannot be checked, as there is no DNA. The CDR3 contains 15 residues. Per the germline V gene, CDR1 is MDHEN and CDR2 is SYDVKM. CDR3 in amino acids: CASRTSGGARNEQYF.

The rearrangement joins TRBV10-3 to TRBJ2-5; TCRdb's assignment of TRBD1 cannot be checked, as there is no DNA. The CDR3 is 13 residues long. Germline V gives CDR1 ENHRY, CDR2 SYGVKD. The CDR3 region is CAINDGGEETQYF.

The chain couples TRBV5-1 to TRBJ1-2. CDR1 is SGHRS, CDR2 YFSETQ, per germline. CDR3 length: 16 residues. CDR3 in amino acids: CASSLVAGQTNYGYTF.

This sequence joins TRBV5-1 and TRBJ2-3; no DNA is available, so the TRBD1 call from TCRdb remains unchecked. This CDR3 has 16 residues. Germline assignment: CDR1 SGHRS and CDR2 YFSETQ. CDR3 protein: CASSPRDRGGPDTQYF.

The chain uses TRBV11-1 and TRBJ2-5; TCRdb outputs TRBD1, but without DNA this stays unchecked. Germline CDR1 and CDR2: SGHAT and FQDESV (reference sequence). This CDR3 is built from 19 residues. The chain's CDR3 is CASSFRPRPRGSWLETQYF. The full variable domain, in which reference TRBV11-1 and TRBJ2-5 provide the parts outside the CDR3, is EAEVAQSPRYKITEKSQAVAFWCDPISGHATLYWYRQILGQGPELLVQFQDESVVDDSQLPKDRFSAERLKGVDSTLKIQPAELGDSAMYLCASSFRPRPRGSWLETQYFGPGTRLLVL.

This chain connects TRBV11-2 to TRBJ1-6. The CDR3 spans 12 residues. Germline loops: CDR1 SGHAT, CDR2 FQNNGV. The chain's CDR3 is CARRDLGSPLHF.

The rearrangement uses TRBV14 and TRBJ2-7; the TCRdb call, TRBD1, lacks DNA for checking. CDR3 length: 15 residues. Germline CDR1 reads SGHDN; CDR2 reads FVKESK. The chain's CDR3 is CASSSGTPSSYEQYF.

This chain joins TRBV20-1 and TRBJ2-3; TCRdb returns TRBD1, unconfirmable since there is no DNA. The CDR3 length is 13 residues. CDR1 is DFQATT, CDR2 SNEGSKA, per germline (reference sequence). CDR3 residues: CSARGQLTDTQYF.

This chain joins TRBV5-1 and TRBJ2-5. CDR3 size: 14 residues. In germline, CDR1 is SGHRS, CDR2 YFSETQ. This chain's CDR3 is CASSLASNGETQYF.